Listed here are 21 T cell receptor beta chains from one sample, sequenced in a study of OX40 agonist ivuxolimab in advanced cancers. Produced via immunoSEQ multiplex PCR; TCRdb's table is partial and in-frame only. The sample shows around 64,000 clones, 87% of them seen only once. The sequences come from CD4+ or CD8+ T cells sorted from blood, collected in a trial of the OX40 agonist ivuxolimab. These receptors all stem from an adult with an advanced solid tumor such as melanoma, head and neck, liver or kidney cancer.

The chain combines TRBV28 with TRBJ1-1; D possibly corresponds to TRBD1 (5 bases). Between the trimmed V and J ends, which lost 3 bases and 8 bases, there was a span of 10 bases. The CDR3 totals 12 residues. Looked up from germline, CDR1 is MDHEN and CDR2 is SYDVKM. CDR3 protein: CASSLLTGEAFF. The CDR3, as DNA: TGTGCCAGCAGTTTGCTTACAGGCGAAGCTTTCTTT. Full variable domain (remainder filled in from reference TRBV28 and TRBJ1-1): DVKVTQSSRYLVKRTGEKVFLECVQDMDHENMFWYRQDPGLGLRLIYFSYDVKMKEKGDIPEGYSVSREKKERFSLILESASTNQTSMYLCASSLLTGEAFFGQGTRLTVV.

The rearrangement joins TRBV6-6 to TRBJ1-1; TRBD1 agrees at 8 bases. The CDR3 is made up of 13 amino acids. The junction had 6 bases not matched to a gene; V was cut back by 7 bases and J by 5 bases. Germline V gives CDR1 MNHNY, CDR2 SVGAGI (reference sequence). CDR3 coding DNA: TGTGCCAGCATTGGACAGGGTAAAACTGAAGCTTTCTTT. Translation: CASIGQGKTEAFF.

As concerns this clone: The same CDR3 arises from other DNA sequences in this sample as well. The rearrangement uses TRBV5-6 and TRBJ2-3; no reliable D call. The CDR3 has 11 amino acids. Germline lookup yields CDR1 SGHDT and CDR2 YYEEEE. V was pared by 7 bases and J by 4 bases, with 7 bases between. The CDR3 here is CASSWSDTQYF. The CDR3 DNA follows: TGTGCCAGCTCCTGGTCAGATACGCAGTATTTT. The whole variable domain, remainder taken from reference TRBV5-6 and TRBJ2-3, is DAGVTQSPTHLIKTRGQQVTLRCSPKSGHDTVSWYQQALGQGPQFIFQYYEEEERQRGNFPDRFSGHQFPNYSSELNVNALLLGDSALYLCASSWSDTQYFGPGTRLTVL.

The V call is TRBV5-6, the J call TRBJ2-7; D ambiguous. The CDR3 length is 14 residues. The germline V and J ends were trimmed by 0 bases and 3 bases, with 10 bases remaining between them. Looked up from germline, CDR1 is SGHDT and CDR2 is YYEEEE. The CDR3 reads CASSLGRSFYEQYF. In nucleotides, the CDR3 is TGTGCCAGCAGCTTGGGACGAAGTTTCTACGAGCAGTACTTC.

For the CDR3, the DNA is TGTGCCAGCAGCTTAAACCTAAATCAGCCCCAGCATTTT. Protein sequence: CASSLNLNQPQHF. The chain couples TRBV7-2 to TRBJ1-5; D ambiguous. CDR3 size: 13 residues. The ends were cut back, 2 bases at V and 4 bases at J, with 6 bases in the middle. The V gene's germline CDR1 is SGHTA and CDR2 FQGNSA.

This clone was detected once. In nucleotides, the CDR3 is TGTGCCAGCAGCTTAGCGCAAACCCGAAGACTAATACAAGAGACCCAGTACTTC. Encoded protein: CASSLAQTRRLIQETQYF. The chain links TRBV7-6 to TRBJ2-5; tentative D call: TRBD2 (5 bases). CDR3 length equals 18 residues. Germline CDR1 is SGHVS and CDR2 is FNYEAQ. V was clipped by 0 bases and J by 2 bases, with 19 bases between them.

The CDR3 DNA is TGCGCCAGCAGCTTGGAGGGACTAGCGGGCCCAGATACGCAGTATTTT. Protein product: CASSLEGLAGPDTQYF. The chain links TRBV5-1 to TRBJ2-3, with 12 bases lining up with TRBD2. V gave up 0 bases and J gave up 4 bases; unmatched junction bases: 3. The CDR3 loop spans 16 amino acids. Germline assignment: CDR1 SGHRS and CDR2 YFSETQ.

This CDR3 is CASSRLGSAGANVLTF. DNA of the CDR3: TGTGCCAGTAGTAGACTCGGGTCCGCTGGGGCCAACGTCCTGACTTTC. The chain has TRBV19 and TRBJ2-6, with unresolved D. The CDR3 consists of 16 residues. Germline V gene lookup returns CDR1 LNHDA and CDR2 SQIVND (reference sequence). V gave up 4 bases and J gave up 2 bases, with 12 bases separating them.

The CDR3 sequence is CASSELGTGLNTEAFF. CDR3 sequence (DNA): TGTGCCAGCAGTGAGCTGGGGACAGGGCTGAACACTGAAGCTTTCTTT. V and J are TRBV2 and TRBJ1-1; 9 bases are shared with TRBD1. Germline V CDR1 and CDR2: SNHLY, FYNNEI. The CDR3 is made up of 16 amino acids. The trim removed 3 bases at V and 0 bases at J, leaving 5 bases unmatched. The full variable domain, in which reference TRBV2 and TRBJ1-1 provide the parts outside the CDR3, is EPEVTQTPSHQVTQMGQEVILRCVPISNHLYFYWYRQILGQKVEFLVSFYNNEISEKSEIFDDQFSVERPDGSNFTLKIRSTKLEDSAMYFCASSELGTGLNTEAFFGQGTRLTVV.

The chain has TRBV18 and TRBJ2-5, with D hard to call. Per germline, CDR1 KGHSH and CDR2 LQKENI. This CDR3 contains 15 residues. V dropped 3 bases and J dropped 1 base, with 12 bases sitting between them. The CDR3 bases are TGTGCCAGCTCACCCCTTGGACGGGTCCAAGAGACCCAGTACTTC. Translated: CASSPLGRVQETQYF.

The chain links TRBV19 to TRBJ2-7; D is perhaps TRBD1 or TRBD2 (5 bases each). Trimming took off 8 bases at V and 0 bases at J, with 14 bases between the two ends. This CDR3 comprises 14 residues. CDR1 is LNHDA, CDR2 SQIVND, per germline (reference sequence). In DNA, the CDR3 is TGTGCCAGTCGGGACCGCCCTGACTCCTACGAGCAGTACTTC. Its protein is CASRDRPDSYEQYF.

This clone was observed once. This chain links TRBV4-3 with TRBJ2-7; D is uncertain. There are 14 residues in the CDR3. CDR1 and CDR2 (germline): LGHNA, YSLEER. With 6 bases removed from V and 5 bases from J, the gap between germline ends came to 17 bases. CDR3 in amino acids: CASSLRLQSDEQYF. The DNA of the CDR3 is TGCGCCAGCAGTCTCAGGCTACAGTCCGACGAGCAGTACTTC.

V gene TRBV2 combines with J gene TRBJ1-3; the D gene is possibly TRBD1 (6 bases). V was shortened by 3 bases and J by 0 bases, with 6 bases between the two germline ends. CDR1 SNHLY and CDR2 FYNNEI come from the germline V gene. CDR3 length: 14 residues. In DNA, the CDR3 is TGTGCCAGCAGTGACAGGGGCTCTGGAAACACCATATATTTT. Its protein is CASSDRGSGNTIYF.

The chain combines TRBV7-8 with TRBJ2-7; D not certain. The CDR3 runs to 13 residues. Germline loops: CDR1 SGHVS, CDR2 FQNEAQ. V lost 5 bases, J lost 7 bases, and 15 bases lay in between. Here the CDR3 reads CASSPSELREQYF. The CDR3, as DNA: TGTGCCAGCAGCCCCTCGGAGTTGAGAGAGCAGTACTTC.

This chain links TRBV6-5 with TRBJ2-7; 7 bases fit TRBD2. Germline assignment: CDR1 MNHEY and CDR2 SVGAGI. V shed 7 bases and J 3 bases; nucleotides not matched to a gene: 9. The CDR3 totals 14 residues. CDR3 nucleotide sequence: TGTGCCAGCAAGGAGGGAGGGGTTGGCTACGAGCAGTACTTC. Amino acids: CASKEGGVGYEQYF.

This sequence joins TRBV5-1 and TRBJ2-6, with a possible D match to TRBD1 (6 bases). The CDR3 is 17 amino acids. Per germline, CDR1 SGHRS and CDR2 YFSETQ. The V gene lost 6 bases and the J gene lost 0 bases, with 16 bases spanning the gap. CDR3 loop: CASTPDSLHSGANVLTF. CDR3 nucleotide sequence: TGCGCCAGCACCCCGGACAGCCTGCACTCTGGGGCCAACGTCCTGACTTTC.

This clone has only one observation. This sequence joins TRBV6-5 and TRBJ2-2, with D tentatively TRBD1 or TRBD2 (7 bases each). This CDR3 region has 15 residues. The germline V gene encodes CDR1 MNHEY and CDR2 SVGAGI. V shed 5 bases and J shed 6 bases, with 16 bases lying between them. The CDR3 loop reads CASSREGARAGELFF. The CDR3 coding sequence is TGTGCCAGCAGTAGGGAGGGGGCGCGGGCCGGGGAGCTGTTTTTT.

This clone was picked up one time. The same CDR3 arises from other DNA sequences in this sample as well. The rearrangement uses TRBV30 and TRBJ2-1; 9 bases line up with TRBD2. Looked up from germline, CDR1 is GTSNPN and CDR2 is SVGIG (reference sequence). This CDR3 has 13 residues. Unmatched junction bases numbered 6, after V lost 5 bases and J lost 7 bases. CDR3 sequence (DNA): TGTGCCTGGGAGCGGGAGGCAGGGAATGAGCAGTTCTTC. Protein: CAWEREAGNEQFF.

This chain connects TRBV30 to TRBJ1-1, with a possible D match to TRBD1 (6 bases). Germline V gives CDR1 GTSNPN, CDR2 SVGIG (reference sequence). The CDR3 sequence is 13 residues long. The V end was cut by 0 bases, the J end by 10 bases, with 15 bases between. CDR3 sequence: CAWSVRGPGVAFF. CDR3 bases: TGTGCCTGGAGTGTACGGGGCCCAGGGGTAGCTTTCTTT.

The chain uses TRBV2 and TRBJ2-7; 8 bases are shared with TRBD1. After removal of 1 base from V and 1 base from J, the junction contained 0 bases not matched to a gene. CDR1 is SNHLY, CDR2 FYNNEI, per germline. The CDR3 covers 14 residues. As DNA, the CDR3 is TGTGCCAGCAGTGAAGGACAGGGGTCCTACGAGCAGTACTTC. As protein: CASSEGQGSYEQYF.

This rearrangement joins TRBV5-4 to TRBJ2-3, with 11 nucleotides matching TRBD1. This CDR3 region has 15 residues. CDR1 and CDR2 (germline): SGHNT, YYREEE (reference sequence). V gave up 4 bases and J gave up 4 bases; unmatched junction bases: 5. In DNA, the CDR3 is TGTGCCAGCAGCAGGGACAGGGGGGGAGCAGATACGCAGTATTTT. Its protein product is CASSRDRGGADTQYF.